This T cell receptor (beta chain) was sequenced in a study of T cells in women clearing cervical HPV infection (dated by TCRdb to 2016 to 2019). Regarding the study in general: The cases were some 25 women with histologically confirmed HPV16-related CIN3 or worse, and 2 of these cases were invasive cancers. The controls were fewer than 30 women whose single incident HPV16 infection cleared within 12 months with no development of precancer or cancer. Blood from cases was drawn at the visit where the lesion was first identified, while blood from controls was drawn once the infection was no longer detected. For cases, a median interval of 149 days, with an interquartile range of about 80 to 200 days, was observed between lesion detection and blood sampling. Because only a few women had HLA typing data, the possibility that HLA type acted as a confounder could not be ruled out. An exploratory proof-of-principle case-control study, nested within the Guanacaste HPV Natural History Study in Costa Rica, was conducted to compare TCR repertoires across cervical HPV16 outcomes. Cases were matched to controls by age within five years and by the year the sample was collected. Cases had a median age of roughly 36 years and controls had a median age of around 41, with no significant differences in baseline characteristics. The parent cohort enrolled about 10,000 women aged 18 or older in Guanacaste, Costa Rica, in about 1993 to 1995 and followed the women for around seven years. As quality controls, five blinded duplicates were added to each group, bringing the total to 60 or so samples made up of some 50 participants and 10 replicates.

As concerns this clone: Its antigen has not been determined. The CDR3 end falls 3 residues outside the read, so it is completed with the germline J gene.

The immunoSEQ assay used multiplex PCR to amplify TCR beta CDR3 regions from an average of roughly 1.2 ug of genomic DNA per sample. Primer bias was corrected in the assay by using a complete synthetic TCR repertoire to establish an amplification baseline. The amplicons were sequenced on the Illumina platform. In the paper's pipeline: Error correction of the sequences involved clustering with frequency ratios plus a modified nearest-neighbor algorithm, after which the sequences were analyzed in the immunoSEQ Analyzer using IMGT gene definitions. TCR richness and evenness were averaged over 20 rarefaction repeats at each rarefaction depth, excluding samples with fewer sequences than the depth. Wilcoxon rank sum tests with FDR correction were used to compare V, D and J gene relative abundances between the groups. Blinded duplicates gave an intraclass correlation of around 96% for TCR richness and an average of about 76% across over 65 gene segments. TCRdb holds this immuneACCESS table with in-frame rearrangements only. Some clones are missing; in checked studies, unresolved V genes explain under half, and the rest has no known cause. The DNA gave D and trimming, while V, J and clone size come from that table. The sample has under 30,000 clones on record. About 6% of the sample is in the top ten clones.

The CDR3 holds 15 amino acids from the cysteine to the phenylalanine. Part of the CDR3 DNA is given, 36 bases translated from base 1. Unmatched junction bases come to 5, with V trimmed by 2 bases and J by 1 base. CDR1 and CDR2, looked up from the germline V gene (reference sequence), are SEHNR and FQNEAQ. The paper's findings and limits, for the study overall: Whether associations preceded infection or resulted from infection could not be shown with the cross-sectional design, and effector/memory subsets and HPV-specific T cells were not isolated. Random forest classifiers that combined richness and V gene abundances separated cases from controls with an estimated AUC of roughly 0.83. Because the number of T cells in each sample was unknown, differences in richness could reflect differing T-cell content rather than repertoire biology. TRBV6-7 relative abundance was lower in cases than in controls (roughly 0.12% versus 0.17%; Bonferroni P = 0.0008). Across sequencing depths, CIN3+ cases showed significantly higher TCR repertoire richness than controls, but evenness did not differ between the groups.

Every participant had a single incident cervical HPV16 infection, and prevalent HPV16 infections were excluded. Cervical HPV DNA was detected with MY09/MY11 PCR, and genotyping was done by dot-blot hybridization. Fifteen mL of heparinized blood were centrifuged, and the buffy coat was aliquoted, frozen at -30°C, then stored at -80°C. QIAGEN kits were used to extract genomic DNA from the buffy coat specimens. The clonotype originates from a woman aged 18-70 years with a cervical HPV16 infection that either progressed to CIN3+ or cleared (not recorded which). The sequencing input was blood buffy coat. This chain is built from TRBV7-9 and TRBJ2-7; TRBD2 lines up with 7 middle nucleotides. The CDR3 loop reads CASSLTSGGSYEQYF. The sequenced CDR3 bases are TGTGCCAGCAGCTTAACCTCCGGGGGGTCCTACGAG.